Shown below are 6 T cell receptor beta chains from a single sample sequenced in a study of T-cell reconstitution after alpha-beta-depleted transplantation in children. Using unique molecular identifiers, the investigators prepared the TCRbeta library. TCRdb called the PCR reads again in MiXCR, with one record for every CDR3 protein. This sample has fewer than 550,000 distinct CDR3 sequences, with roughly 16% found just once. The material sequenced was PBMCs, mostly from graft donor cells, taken 360 days after TCRalphabeta/CD19-depleted stem cell transplant. All receptors come from a boy in the first two years of life who had a stem cell transplant for Wiskott-Aldrich syndrome, so the T cells may come from the graft donor.

This clonotype came up a few times. The chain combines TRBV5-1 with TRBJ1-2; no definite D call. V was shortened by 4 bases and J by 12 bases, with 19 bases between the two germline ends. This CDR3 contains 13 residues. Germline lookup yields CDR1 SGHRS and CDR2 YFSETQ. CDR3 protein: CASSPRGRPGDTF. The CDR3 DNA reads as TGCGCCAGCAGCCCTCGTGGGAGGCCCGGAGACACCTTC.

The rearrangement uses TRBV3-1 and TRBJ1-5; no clear D. The V end lost 0 bases, the J end lost 8 bases, and 5 bases lay between the germline ends. Germline V lookup: CDR1 LGHDT, CDR2 YNNKEL (reference sequence). The CDR3 contains 12 residues. Here the CDR3 DNA reads TGTGCCAGCAGCCAAGACGAGGAGCCCCAGCATTTT. This gives the protein CASSQDEEPQHF.

This clonotype was observed many times. The chain has TRBV5-1 and TRBJ2-3; D might be TRBD2 (6 bases). This CDR3 has 15 amino acids. The ends were cut back, 2 bases at V and 0 bases at J, with 10 bases in the middle. Germline-derived CDR1 and CDR2 are SGHRS and YFSETQ. The CDR3 DNA follows: TGCGCCAGCAGCTTTGGCGGGGCCAGCACAGATACGCAGTATTTT. Translated: CASSFGGASTDTQYF.

This clonotype has just a few counts. This chain uses TRBV5-4 with TRBJ2-5, with D uncertain. The V end lost 3 bases, the J end lost 5 bases, and 8 bases lay between the germline ends. CDR3 length: 12 residues. Per germline, CDR1 SGHNT and CDR2 YYREEE (reference sequence). The CDR3 DNA is TGTGCCAGCAGCTGGGTTGGGGAGACCCAGTACTTC. Its translation: CASSWVGETQYF.

The chain combines TRBV7-7 with TRBJ2-7, with 7 positions matching TRBD2. The CDR3 runs 14 residues. The trim removed 0 bases at V and 10 bases at J, leaving 9 bases unmatched. In germline, CDR1 is SSHAT, CDR2 FNYEAQ (reference sequence). Here the CDR3 reads CASSLAILAGPQYF. In DNA form, the CDR3 reads TGTGCCAGCAGCTTAGCAATTTTAGCGGGTCCACAGTACTTC.

This chain connects TRBV5-1 to TRBJ1-1; the D gene is possibly TRBD1 (6 bases). Trimming stripped 4 bases from V and 2 bases from J, with 12 bases between. This CDR3 contains 14 residues. CDR1 is SGHRS, CDR2 YFSETQ, per germline. DNA for the CDR3: TGCGCCAGCAGCGCGCTACAGGGTAACACTGAAGCTTTCTTT. Its translation is CASSALQGNTEAFF.